The sequence of this T cell receptor beta chain was determined in a study of blood T cell repertoires in COVID-19. Study as a whole: Material from acute and convalescent COVID-19 was sourced from the United States, Italy and Spain.

Here immunoSEQ multiplex PCR was the method, and the copy in TCRdb shows in-frame clones only, minus some. The data hold under 300,000 clones, with about 82% observed a single time. The CDR3 totals 15 residues. In germline, CDR1 is LGHDT, CDR2 YNNKEL (reference sequence). V gave up 4 bases and J gave up 3 bases, with 15 bases separating them. The TCR comes from an elderly man with acute or convalescent COVID-19. The rearrangement uses TRBV3-1 (or the pseudogene TRBV3-2) and TRBJ2-5; tentative D call: TRBD1 (6 bases). Sequencing was carried out using peripheral blood. The CDR3 loop reads CASSRSSGVEETQYF. The DNA for the CDR3 is TGTGCCAGCAGCCGTAGTTCAGGGGTCGAAGAGACCCAGTACTTC.